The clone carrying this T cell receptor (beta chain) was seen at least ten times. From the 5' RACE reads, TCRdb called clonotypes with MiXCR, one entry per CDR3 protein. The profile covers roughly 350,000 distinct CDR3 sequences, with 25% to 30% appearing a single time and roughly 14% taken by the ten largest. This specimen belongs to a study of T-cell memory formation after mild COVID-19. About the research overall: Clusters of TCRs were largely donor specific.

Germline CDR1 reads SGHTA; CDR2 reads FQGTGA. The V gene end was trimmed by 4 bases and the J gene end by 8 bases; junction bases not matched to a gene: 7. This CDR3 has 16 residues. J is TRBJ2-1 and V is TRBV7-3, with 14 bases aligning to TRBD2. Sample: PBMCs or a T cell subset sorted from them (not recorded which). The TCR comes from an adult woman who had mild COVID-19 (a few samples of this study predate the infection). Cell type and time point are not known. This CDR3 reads CASSSMTSGGADEQFF. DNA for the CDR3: TGTGCCAGCAGCTCGATGACTAGCGGGGGGGCTGATGAGCAGTTCTTC.